Below are 18 T cell receptor beta chains sequenced from a single sample in a study of shared clonotypes between healthy human individuals. The table came from immunoSEQ multiplex PCR; TCRdb's copy has only in-frame clones and leaves some out. The sample contains around 1 million clones, approximately 76% of which appear only once. Sequencing was performed on memory CD4+ T cells sorted from blood. Sample subset: CD45RA-negative fraction. The receptors come from a man younger than 35 in good health.

This clone occurred a few times. The chain recombines TRBV28 with TRBJ2-2; a weak D match, TRBD2 (5 bases). The V gene lost 6 bases and the J gene lost 2 bases, with 13 bases spanning the gap. The germline V gene encodes CDR1 MDHEN and CDR2 SYDVKM. CDR3 size: 15 residues. CDR3 in DNA: TGTGCCAGCAGGGGAGAGGCTACAAACACCGGGGAGCTGTTTTTT. Its protein product is CASRGEATNTGELFF.

About this clone itself: Different DNA sequences within this sample yield the same CDR3. The V call is TRBV7-2, the J call TRBJ2-7; 9 nucleotides align to TRBD1. Germline CDR1 is SGHTA and CDR2 is FQGNSA. The CDR3 has 15 amino acids. Trimming removed 1 base from V and 4 bases from J; junction bases left unmatched: 5. The DNA of the CDR3 is TGTGCCAGCAGCTTAGTGGGACAGGGCTATTACGAGCAGTACTTC. Its translation is CASSLVGQGYYEQYF.

CDR3 sequence (DNA): TGTGCCAGCAGTTACGGGGGGATCTCTGGAAACACCATATATTTT. Amino acids: CASSYGGISGNTIYF. The chain combines TRBV6-5 with TRBJ1-3; maybe TRBD1 (5 bases). V was trimmed by 2 bases and J by 0 bases, leaving 8 bases between them. This CDR3 region has 15 residues. Germline assignment: CDR1 MNHEY and CDR2 SVGAGI.

The genes are TRBV28 and TRBJ2-4; TRBD1 is a possible D gene (5 bases). This CDR3 has 14 residues. From germline, CDR1 is MDHEN and CDR2 SYDVKM. The germline V and J ends were trimmed by 1 base and 9 bases, with 13 bases remaining between them. In nucleotides, the CDR3 is TGTGCCAGCAGTTTATATTCAGGGCGGAGCATTCAGTACTTC. It encodes CASSLYSGRSIQYF.

This clone was seen a handful of times. The chain joins TRBV5-8 to TRBJ2-2; 8 bases are shared with TRBD1. V shed 3 bases and J 5 bases; nucleotides not matched to a gene: 12. Germline CDR1 SGHTS, CDR2 YDEGEE. CDR3 length equals 17 residues. CDR3 sequence reads: CASSSFRQGRATGELFF. For the CDR3, the DNA is TGTGCCAGCAGCTCCTTTCGACAGGGGCGAGCGACCGGGGAGCTGTTTTTT.

This chain connects TRBV5-4 to TRBJ2-7, with 7 bases fitting TRBD1. With 4 bases clipped from V and 0 bases from J, the junction kept 7 bases outside the gene matches. This CDR3 has 15 amino acids. CDR1 is SGHNT, CDR2 YYREEE, per germline (reference sequence). As DNA, the CDR3 is TGTGCCAGCAGCCTACAGGGGCGAGACTCCTACGAGCAGTACTTC. It is translated as CASSLQGRDSYEQYF.

V gene TRBV4-1 combines with J gene TRBJ1-3; D remains ambiguous. V was cut by 0 bases and J by 0 bases, with 12 bases left in between. Germline CDR1 MGHRA, CDR2 YSYEKL. The CDR3 is made up of 17 amino acids. The CDR3 sequence is CASSQDVEGHSGNTIYF. The DNA for the CDR3 is TGCGCCAGCAGCCAAGACGTGGAAGGGCACTCTGGAAACACCATATATTTT.

CDR3 region: CASSYRQDNSPLHF. CDR3 nucleotides: TGTGCCAGCAGCTACCGACAGGATAATTCACCCCTCCACTTT. V gene TRBV7-8 combines with J gene TRBJ1-6; a possible D gene is TRBD1 (6 bases). The CDR3 extends over 14 amino acids. Per germline, CDR1 SGHVS and CDR2 FQNEAQ. The V end lost 4 bases, the J end lost 5 bases, and 9 bases lay between the germline ends.

The V call is TRBV7-2, the J call TRBJ2-5; 9 bases agree with TRBD2. Per germline, CDR1 SGHTA and CDR2 FQGNSA. This CDR3 spans 17 amino acids. V lost 1 base, J lost 0 bases, and 6 bases stayed unmatched. CDR3 protein: CASSLGLAGPDQETQYF. In DNA form, the CDR3 reads TGTGCCAGCAGCTTAGGCCTAGCGGGACCCGACCAAGAGACCCAGTACTTC.

The V gene is TRBV11-3, the J gene TRBJ2-7; D call uncertain. This CDR3 region has 12 residues. CDR1 is SGHNT, CDR2 YENEEA, per germline. The V end was cut by 3 bases, the J end by 5 bases, with 8 bases between. The DNA for the CDR3 is TGTGCCAGCAGCTTTACTGGAGACGAGCAGTACTTC. It yields the protein CASSFTGDEQYF.

The genes are TRBV7-9 and TRBJ2-6; no clear D. The V end lost 0 bases, the J end lost 2 bases, and 8 bases lay between the germline ends. This CDR3 spans 16 amino acids. The germline CDR1 and CDR2 sequences are SEHNR and FQNEAQ (reference sequence). CDR3 protein: CASSLAGSPGANVLTF. CDR3 in DNA: TGTGCCAGCAGCTTAGCAGGATCTCCTGGGGCCAACGTCCTGACTTTC.

V is TRBV27 and J is TRBJ2-5; TRBD1 or TRBD2 may be the D gene (6 bases each). Trimming removed 0 bases at V and 6 bases at J, with 11 bases between. CDR1 and CDR2 from the germline V gene are MNHEY and SMNVEV (reference sequence). The CDR3 has 14 residues. The CDR3 sequence is CASSLSGGTKTQYF. The CDR3 nucleotides are TGTGCCAGCAGTTTATCAGGAGGGACAAAGACCCAGTACTTC.

The V call is TRBV7-2, the J call TRBJ2-7; 9 nucleotides line up with TRBD2. Germline CDR1 and CDR2: SGHTA and FQGNSA. Losses at the gene ends were 3 bases for V and 7 bases for J; bases not matched to a gene: 10. The CDR3 has 15 residues. CDR3 amino acids: CASSLGAGGPWEQYF. CDR3 in DNA: TGTGCCAGCAGCTTGGGGGCGGGAGGGCCATGGGAGCAGTACTTC.

CDR3 in amino acids: CASSLQGGHQPQHF. In DNA, the CDR3 is TGTGCCAGCAGCTTACAGGGGGGGCATCAGCCCCAGCATTTT. The chain uses TRBV7-8 and TRBJ1-5; TRBD1 matches at 7 bases. Trimming removed 2 bases from V and 5 bases from J; junction bases left unmatched: 3. The CDR3 is made up of 14 amino acids. Germline-derived CDR1 and CDR2 are SGHVS and FQNEAQ.

The V and J genes are TRBV7-2 and TRBJ1-6; D might be TRBD1 (6 bases). Trimming cost V 4 bases and J 8 bases, with 12 bases left between them. The CDR3 length is 14 residues. Germline CDR1 SGHTA, CDR2 FQGNSA. The CDR3: CASSSRGLDSPLHF. The CDR3 DNA reads TGTGCCAGCAGCTCCAGGGGTTTAGATTCACCCCTCCACTTT.

The chain is built from TRBV25-1 and TRBJ2-7; TRBD2 aligns across 10 bases. The CDR3 spans 13 residues. The J segment lost 3 bases and the V segment lost 6 bases, leaving 2 bases of the junction unmatched. Germline loops: CDR1 MGHDK, CDR2 SYGVNS. The CDR3 sequence: CASRSSGSYEQYF. In DNA form, the CDR3 reads TGTGCCAGCAGATCTAGCGGGAGCTACGAGCAGTACTTC.

The rearrangement links TRBV6-9 to TRBJ1-3; 10 bases map to TRBD1. After removal of 5 bases from V and 0 bases from J, the junction contained 13 bases not matched to a gene. The CDR3 runs 19 residues. The germline V gene has CDR1 MNHGY and CDR2 SVAAGI. Here the CDR3 DNA reads TGTGCCAGCAGTGGACGGATCGGGACAGGGGTTCCCTCTGGAAACACCATATATTTT. It codes for CASSGRIGTGVPSGNTIYF.

V is TRBV10-1 and J is TRBJ2-7; D call uncertain. V was shortened by 2 bases and J by 2 bases, with 7 bases between the two germline ends. Germline V gene lookup returns CDR1 WNHNN and CDR2 SYGVQD (reference sequence). The CDR3 is 13 amino acids. This chain's CDR3 is CASSERQTYEQYF. CDR3 DNA: TGCGCCAGCAGTGAGCGGCAGACCTACGAGCAGTACTTC.